What follows are 31 T cell receptor beta chains derived from one specimen sequenced in a study of OX40 agonist ivuxolimab in advanced cancers. The table came from immunoSEQ multiplex PCR; TCRdb's copy has only in-frame clones and leaves some out. The sample includes approximately 91,000 clones, roughly 85% of them seen just once. The sample was CD4+ or CD8+ T cells sorted from blood, taken in a trial of the OX40 agonist ivuxolimab. The receptor set was obtained from an adult with an advanced solid tumor such as melanoma, head and neck, liver or kidney cancer.

This clone came up a few times. The CDR3 DNA follows: TGTGCCAGCATCCTGACAGGGGCCTTGACTGAAGCTTTCTTT. Protein product: CASILTGALTEAFF. The rearrangement links TRBV5-5 to TRBJ1-1; 8 positions match TRBD1. The V segment lost 6 bases and the J segment 5 bases; nucleotides outside the gene matches: 9. There are 14 residues in the CDR3. CDR1 SGHKS and CDR2 YYEKEE come from the germline V gene (reference sequence).

This chain connects TRBV15 to TRBJ2-2, with TRBD1 identical over 7 bases. Germline lookup yields CDR1 LNHNV and CDR2 YYDKDF (reference sequence). This CDR3 contains 16 residues. Losses at the gene ends were 3 bases for V and 2 bases for J; bases not matched to a gene: 6. The CDR3 coding sequence is TGTGCCACCAGCAGGGGGCGACAGGGTAACACCGGGGAGCTGTTTTTT. Its translation: CATSRGRQGNTGELFF.

The genes are TRBV6-5 and TRBJ1-2; D might be TRBD1 (6 bases). The CDR3 totals 14 residues. V lost 2 bases and J 8 bases, leaving 15 bases between the germline ends. CDR1 MNHEY and CDR2 SVGAGI come from the germline V gene. The CDR3 reads CASSYDAGARGYTF. The CDR3 DNA sequence: TGTGCCAGCAGTTACGATGCGGGGGCGCGGGGCTACACCTTC.

The CDR3, as DNA: TGTGCCAGCAGCGAACCCCCCAAAAACATTCAGTACTTC. This sequence encodes CASSEPPKNIQYF. The chain couples TRBV14 to TRBJ2-4; D is uncertain. CDR3 length: 13 residues. CDR1 SGHDN and CDR2 FVKESK come from the germline V gene. The V and J ends lost 5 bases and 2 bases respectively, with 7 bases between them. Together with reference TRBV14 and TRBJ2-4, the CDR3 gives the full variable domain: EAGVTQFPSHSVIEKGQTVTLRCDPISGHDNLYWYRRVMGKEIKFLLHFVKESKQDESGMPNNRFLAERTGGTYSTLKVQPAELEDSGVYFCASSEPPKNIQYFGAGTRLSVL.

The rearrangement links TRBV5-1 to TRBJ2-1, with D unresolved. CDR1 SGHRS and CDR2 YFSETQ come from the germline V gene. Trimming removed 4 bases at V and 7 bases at J, with 15 bases between. The CDR3 extends over 14 amino acids. CDR3 nucleotide sequence: TGCGCCAGCAGCCTATCTAGGACGACGAATGAGCAGTTCTTC. Translated: CASSLSRTTNEQFF.

The gene calls are TRBV18 and TRBJ2-5; tentative D call: TRBD2 (6 bases). The length of the CDR3 is 16 residues. CDR1 is KGHSH, CDR2 LQKENI, per germline. Trimming shortened V by 3 bases and J by 4 bases, and 18 bases separated the two germline ends. CDR3 region: CASSPLVLGGGETQYF. CDR3 DNA sequence: TGTGCCAGCTCACCCCTGGTCCTTGGGGGAGGAGAGACCCAGTACTTC.

The chain combines TRBV5-5 with TRBJ2-5; weak D call: TRBD1 (5 bases). CDR3 length equals 15 residues. The germline V and J ends were trimmed by 4 bases and 4 bases, with 17 bases remaining between them. Germline assignment: CDR1 SGHKS and CDR2 YYEKEE (reference sequence). For the CDR3, the DNA is TGTGCCAGCAGCGTCGCCGGACAACCCGCAGAGACCCAGTACTTC. It specifies CASSVAGQPAETQYF. Using reference TRBV5-5 and TRBJ2-5 for the parts outside the CDR3, the full variable domain is DAGVTQSPTHLIKTRGQQVTLRCSPISGHKSVSWYQQVLGQGPQFIFQYYEKEERGRGNFPDRFSARQFPNYSSELNVNALLLGDSALYLCASSVAGQPAETQYFGPGTRLLVL.

The chain has TRBV7-9 and TRBJ2-3; no clear D. Germline-derived CDR1 and CDR2 are SEHNR and FQNEAQ (reference sequence). The CDR3 covers 13 residues. V lost 5 bases, J lost 6 bases, and 12 bases lay in between. CDR3 sequence: CASSPNSADTQYF. The CDR3 DNA reads TGTGCCAGCAGCCCCAATTCGGCGGATACGCAGTATTTT.

The V and J genes are TRBV7-2 and TRBJ1-3; 7 nucleotides agree with TRBD1. After removal of 5 bases from V and 3 bases from J, the junction contained 10 bases not matched to a gene. Per germline, CDR1 SGHTA and CDR2 FQGNSA. The CDR3 is 16 residues long. Written as DNA, the CDR3 is TGTGCCAGCAGCCCCCGGCCAGGGGGGGTTGGAAACACCATATATTTT. It codes for CASSPRPGGVGNTIYF.

This clone was recorded a few times. The rearrangement joins TRBV7-2 to TRBJ2-3, with 8 bases fitting TRBD2. Germline trimming cut 2 bases from V and 3 bases from J; bases unmatched to any gene: 10. Per the germline V gene, CDR1 is SGHTA and CDR2 is FQGNSA. The CDR3 has 17 amino acids. The DNA for the CDR3 is TGTGCCAGCAGCTTATTTTCTGGCGGGGGGTGGACAGATACGCAGTATTTT. This gives the protein CASSLFSGGGWTDTQYF.

The V call is TRBV5-6, the J call TRBJ2-3; TRBD1 matches at 7 bases. Germline V gene data show CDR1 as SGHDT and CDR2 as YYEEEE. V dropped 2 bases and J dropped 1; count of bases not matched to a gene: 4. The CDR3 has 15 amino acids. CDR3 coding DNA: TGTGCCAGCAGCTTCCGGGACAGACGCACAGATACGCAGTATTTT. It encodes CASSFRDRRTDTQYF.

The chain recombines TRBV14 with TRBJ2-7; tentatively, D is TRBD1 or TRBD2 (6 bases each). CDR1 is SGHDN, CDR2 FVKESK, per germline. The ends were cut back, 8 bases at V and 5 bases at J, with 13 bases in the middle. The CDR3 contains 12 residues. The chain's CDR3 is CASGGLPHEQYF. Written as DNA, the CDR3 is TGTGCCAGCGGGGGGCTCCCCCACGAGCAGTACTTC.

The rearrangement links TRBV5-1 to TRBJ2-5; 7 positions match TRBD2. The CDR3 is 17 residues long. Germline V gene data show CDR1 as SGHRS and CDR2 as YFSETQ. With 6 bases clipped from V and 2 bases from J, the junction kept 16 bases outside the gene matches. CDR3 coding DNA: TGCGCCAGCAACCCCATGACTAGTGGGGGGGGACAAGAGACCCAGTACTTC. This translates into CASNPMTSGGGQETQYF.

The J gene is TRBJ2-1, the V gene TRBV9; 7 nucleotides align to TRBD2. V shed 4 bases, J shed 5 bases, and the junction held 3 bases outside the gene matches. The CDR3 has 13 residues. Germline assignment: CDR1 SGDLS and CDR2 YYNGEE. CDR3 DNA: TGTGCCAGCAGCACCGGGGGGAACAATGAGCAGTTCTTC. Translation: CASSTGGNNEQFF.

The chain recombines TRBV19 with TRBJ1-1, with D maybe TRBD1 (5 bases). V was clipped by 3 bases and J by 3 bases, with 14 bases between them. Germline CDR1 reads LNHDA; CDR2 reads SQIVND (reference sequence). This CDR3 has 15 residues. In nucleotides, the CDR3 is TGTGCCAGTAGTATTCCCGGGGGGTCGTACACTGAAGCTTTCTTT. The encoded protein is CASSIPGGSYTEAFF. Full variable domain (outside the CDR3, taken from reference TRBV19 and TRBJ1-1): DGGITQSPKYLFRKEGQNVTLSCEQNLNHDAMYWYRQDPGQGLRLIYYSQIVNDFQKGDIAEGYSVSREKKESFPLTVTSAQKNPTAFYLCASSIPGGSYTEAFFGQGTRLTVV.

V is TRBV6-1 and J is TRBJ1-2; D unclear. The CDR3 spans 13 residues. V dropped 6 bases and J dropped 5 bases, with 13 bases sitting between them. The germline V gene has CDR1 MNHNS and CDR2 SASEGT. CDR3 DNA sequence: TGTGCCAGCAGCTCGAGGGAGTTTTATGGCTACACCTTC. As protein: CASSSREFYGYTF.

The rearrangement links TRBV4-2 to TRBJ2-1, with D possibly TRBD2 on 6 matching bases. Germline loops: CDR1 LGHNA, CDR2 YNFKEQ. V lost 0 bases and J 10 bases, leaving 22 bases between the germline ends. There are 17 residues in the CDR3. The CDR3 is CASSQEREAGPRGEQFF. The CDR3, as DNA: TGTGCCAGCAGCCAAGAGAGAGAAGCGGGCCCCCGGGGAGAGCAGTTCTTC.

The V call is TRBV4-1, the J call TRBJ2-7, with a weak D call TRBD2 (6 bases). Germline V CDR1 and CDR2: MGHRA, YSYEKL. This CDR3 contains 18 residues. Between the trimmed V and J ends, which lost 1 base and 2 bases, there was a span of 21 bases. The CDR3 sequence: CASSQAYFPSGVPYEQYF. Written as DNA, the CDR3 is TGCGCCAGCAGCCAAGCTTATTTCCCTTCGGGGGTCCCCTACGAGCAGTACTTC.

The rearrangement joins TRBV7-9 to TRBJ2-7; no definite D call. The germline gives CDR1 SEHNR, CDR2 FQNEAQ (reference sequence). The CDR3 is 14 amino acids. Trimming stripped 5 bases from V and 4 bases from J, with 15 bases between. CDR3 amino acids: CASSPRYQLYEQYF. The CDR3 DNA follows: TGTGCCAGCAGCCCGCGGTATCAGCTATACGAGCAGTACTTC.

The gene calls are TRBV14 and TRBJ1-4; D remains ambiguous. CDR1 and CDR2 (germline): SGHDN, FVKESK. The CDR3 sequence is 12 residues long. Trimming took 4 bases from V and 7 from J, leaving 7 bases between them. The CDR3 nucleotides read TGTGCCAGCAGCCCCGGGTTTGAAAAACTGTTTTTT. It specifies CASSPGFEKLFF.

The chain has TRBV6-5 and TRBJ2-1, with no clear D. CDR3 length: 12 amino acids. V was pared by 6 bases and J by 8 bases, with 11 bases between. CDR1 is MNHEY, CDR2 SVGAGI, per germline. The CDR3 DNA reads TGTGCCAGCAGAAAGGCGGATCATGAGCAGTTCTTC. It encodes CASRKADHEQFF.

This clone appeared a single time. V and J are TRBV5-1 and TRBJ2-3; no definite D call. This CDR3 comprises 15 residues. V lost 0 bases to trimming and J lost 4 bases, with 12 bases between them. Germline V lookup: CDR1 SGHRS, CDR2 YFSETQ. CDR3 sequence (DNA): TGCGCCAGCAGCTTGGATGGCCCAGAGTCAGATACGCAGTATTTT. Translating gives CASSLDGPESDTQYF.

The chain joins TRBV7-2 to TRBJ2-2; D may be TRBD2 (5 bases). The CDR3 extends over 13 amino acids. The ends were cut back, 1 base at V and 6 bases at J, with 6 bases in the middle. Germline-derived CDR1 and CDR2 are SGHTA and FQGNSA. CDR3 protein: CASSLGGAGELFF. The CDR3 DNA reads TGTGCCAGCAGCTTAGGGGGAGCCGGGGAGCTGTTTTTT.

The V call is TRBV19, the J call TRBJ2-3; D is tentatively TRBD1 or TRBD2 (5 bases each). The CDR3 length is 12 residues. V was shortened by 5 bases and J by 3 bases, with 6 bases between the two germline ends. Germline V gene data show CDR1 as LNHDA and CDR2 as SQIVND (reference sequence). The CDR3 reads CASSWGTDTQYF. In DNA, the CDR3 is TGTGCCAGTAGTTGGGGGACAGATACGCAGTATTTT.

The V gene is TRBV5-5, the J gene TRBJ2-3, with D perhaps matching TRBD2 (6 bases). The CDR3 totals 12 residues. V lost 4 bases and J 5 bases, leaving 8 bases between the germline ends. Germline V CDR1 and CDR2: SGHKS, YYEKEE (reference sequence). The CDR3 DNA reads TGTGCCAGCAGCCTCGGGGGAGATACGCAGTATTTT. Its translation is CASSLGGDTQYF.

The chain combines TRBV5-1 with TRBJ2-1; D is ambiguous. This CDR3 spans 15 amino acids. Trimming took 1 base from V and 8 from J, leaving 16 bases between them. Germline V gives CDR1 SGHRS, CDR2 YFSETQ. DNA of the CDR3: TGCGCCAGCAGCTTGAGCCTAGTGGGTACGGATGAGCAGTTCTTC. Its translation is CASSLSLVGTDEQFF.

This sequence joins TRBV18 and TRBJ2-2; a weak D match, TRBD1 (6 bases). Germline V CDR1 and CDR2: KGHSH, LQKENI. CDR3 length equals 19 residues. Trimming removed 3 bases at V and 0 bases at J, with 20 bases between. For the CDR3, the DNA is TGTGCCAGCTCACCGATCCTTTTGCAGGGGACCGCGAACACCGGGGAGCTGTTTTTT. This gives the protein CASSPILLQGTANTGELFF.

As DNA, the CDR3 is TGTGCCAGCAGCCAAGTCGCAGGGAGTTTCTCTGGAAACACCATATATTTT. This encodes CASSQVAGSFSGNTIYF. This sequence joins TRBV14 and TRBJ1-3; tentatively, D is TRBD1 (5 bases). CDR1 is SGHDN and CDR2 is FVKESK in the germline V gene. The CDR3 totals 17 residues. V lost 1 base and J 0 bases, leaving 13 bases between the germline ends.

The V gene is TRBV18, the J gene TRBJ2-7, with 12 bases fitting TRBD1. V trimming: 5 bases; J trimming: 4 bases; junction bases outside the gene matches: 6. Looked up from germline, CDR1 is KGHSH and CDR2 is LQKENI. The CDR3 runs to 15 residues. In DNA, the CDR3 is TGTGCCAGCTCAGCCGGGACAGGGGGCCAGTACGAGCAGTACTTC. Protein sequence: CASSAGTGGQYEQYF.

The chain links TRBV19 to TRBJ1-2, with 9 bases fitting TRBD1. Trimming removed 5 bases from V and 7 bases from J; junction bases left unmatched: 14. The CDR3 is 16 amino acids. Germline V gives CDR1 LNHDA, CDR2 SQIVND (reference sequence). This CDR3 reads CASSPEDRGELAGYTF. In nucleotides, the CDR3 is TGTGCCAGTAGTCCCGAGGACAGGGGTGAGTTGGCTGGCTACACCTTC.

V usage is TRBV7-9 and J usage is TRBJ2-7; TRBD2 agrees at 8 bases. V gave up 4 bases and J gave up 0 bases; unmatched junction bases: 5. Per the germline V gene, CDR1 is SEHNR and CDR2 is FQNEAQ (reference sequence). CDR3 length: 15 residues. CDR3 amino acids: CASSSQAGASYEQYF. The CDR3 DNA sequence: TGTGCCAGCAGCTCCCAAGCGGGGGCCTCCTACGAGCAGTACTTC.